One and the same sample provided the 28 T cell receptor beta chains below, sequenced in a study of cytomegalovirus exposure and HLA in healthy donors. Clones were read by immunoSEQ multiplex PCR, and TCRdb kept only the in-frame ones, dropping some. The top ten hold 5.7% of the sample, which has some 170,000 clones, 80% to 90% seen once. The sequencing input was PBMCs. The receptors come from a woman aged 25 to 45 in good health and CMV-seronegative.

The V and J genes are TRBV6-6 and TRBJ2-7, with TRBD1 matching 7 bases. The J segment lost 5 bases and the V segment lost 5 bases, leaving 9 bases of the junction unmatched. Looked up from germline, CDR1 is MNHNY and CDR2 is SVGAGI (reference sequence). The CDR3 runs 14 residues. The DNA of the CDR3 is TGTGCCAGCAGTCTACAGGGGTCACTCCACGAGCAGTACTTC. Translating it yields CASSLQGSLHEQYF.

The gene calls are TRBV4-3 and TRBJ1-2; 8 nucleotides agree with TRBD1. J gave up 4 bases and V 1 base, and 5 bases lay outside the gene matches. The CDR3 spans 15 residues. CDR1 LGHNA and CDR2 YSLEER come from the germline V gene. The CDR3 sequence: CASSQAGTGIYGYTF. CDR3 DNA: TGCGCCAGCAGCCAAGCCGGGACAGGCATCTATGGCTACACCTTC.

The chain recombines TRBV7-3 with TRBJ2-3; 9 bases are shared with TRBD2. CDR3 size: 15 residues. The V gene's germline CDR1 is SGHTA and CDR2 FQGTGA. The ends lost 5 bases at V and 0 bases at J; junction bases unmatched: 3. In nucleotides, the CDR3 is TGTGCCAGCAGCGACGGGACTAGCAGCACAGATACGCAGTATTTT. Residues: CASSDGTSSTDTQYF.

The sample holds one count of this clone. The chain combines TRBV2 with TRBJ1-1; 7 bases agree with TRBD1. V lost 7 bases and J lost 1; bases outside the gene matches: 6. The CDR3 is 14 residues long. Germline assignment: CDR1 SNHLY and CDR2 FYNNEI. In DNA form, the CDR3 reads TGTGCCAGCAAGGGGGCATGGGAGAACACTGAAGCTTTCTTT. Its translation: CASKGAWENTEAFF. Based on the CDR3 plus reference TRBV2 and TRBJ1-1, the full variable domain is EPEVTQTPSHQVTQMGQEVILRCVPISNHLYFYWYRQILGQKVEFLVSFYNNEISEKSEIFDDQFSVERPDGSNFTLKIRSTKLEDSAMYFCASKGAWENTEAFFGQGTRLTVV.

CDR3 sequence: CASRATGFYEQYF. The CDR3 DNA reads as TGTGCCAGCAGAGCGACAGGGTTCTACGAGCAGTACTTC. The rearrangement uses TRBV6-5 and TRBJ2-7, with 7 bases that match TRBD1. CDR1 MNHEY and CDR2 SVGAGI come from the germline V gene. The V gene end was trimmed by 6 bases and the J gene end by 3 bases; junction bases not matched to a gene: 5. The CDR3 sequence is 13 residues long.

Here the CDR3 reads CASSLGAGGYEQYF. CDR3 DNA sequence: TGCGCCAGCAGCTTGGGAGCGGGAGGCTACGAGCAGTACTTC. The rearrangement links TRBV5-1 to TRBJ2-7, with TRBD2 identical over 9 bases. Unmatched junction bases numbered 1, after V lost 0 bases and J lost 3 bases. CDR1 and CDR2 (germline): SGHRS, YFSETQ. This CDR3 has 14 residues.

The chain couples TRBV27 to TRBJ2-4, with D hard to call. Trimming shortened V by 5 bases and J by 6 bases, and 17 bases separated the two germline ends. This CDR3 region has 15 residues. From germline, CDR1 is MNHEY and CDR2 SMNVEV (reference sequence). This chain's CDR3 is CASSTVPPGRNIQYF. CDR3 nucleotides: TGTGCCAGCAGTACGGTCCCCCCCGGGCGAAACATTCAGTACTTC.

This sequence joins TRBV5-1 and TRBJ1-1; TRBD1 might be the D (5 bases). The germline V gene encodes CDR1 SGHRS and CDR2 YFSETQ. Trimming pared 0 bases from V and 10 bases from J, leaving 10 bases between. The CDR3 sequence is 12 residues long. The CDR3, as DNA: TGCGCCAGCAGCTTGGGCGGGGCCGGAGCTTTCTTT. Translation: CASSLGGAGAFF.

This chain joins TRBV18 and TRBJ2-5; no reliable D call. Germline values: CDR1 KGHSH, CDR2 LQKENI. The V end lost 1 base, the J end lost 5 bases, and 14 bases lay between the germline ends. The CDR3 consists of 15 residues. DNA of the CDR3: TGTGCCAGCTCACCACTAAGTCGCAGCGAGGAGACCCAGTACTTC. Translated, it gives CASSPLSRSEETQYF.

The chain is built from TRBV4-3 and TRBJ1-4, with D uncertain. Germline assignment: CDR1 LGHNA and CDR2 YSLEER. The CDR3 totals 16 residues. Trimming removed 0 bases at V and 6 bases at J, with 14 bases between. CDR3: CASSQDSALRYEKLFF. For the CDR3, the DNA is TGCGCCAGCAGCCAAGATAGCGCTTTACGGTATGAAAAACTGTTTTTT.

The chain carries TRBV30 and TRBJ2-4; perhaps D is TRBD1 or TRBD2 (6 bases each). Germline V gene data show CDR1 as GTSNPN and CDR2 as SVGIG (reference sequence). Trimming took off 8 bases at V and 7 bases at J, with 21 bases between the two ends. The CDR3 is 14 amino acids. CDR3 DNA: TGTGCCGGGGGCGGGAACCTACTCTGGAACATTCAGTACTTC. Protein product: CAGGGNLLWNIQYF.

The rearrangement uses TRBV5-1 and TRBJ1-5, with TRBD1 matching 9 bases. Germline CDR1 and CDR2: SGHRS and YFSETQ. The CDR3 has 14 residues. With V trimmed by 4 bases and J by 4 bases, 3 bases remained unmatched. The chain's CDR3 is CASSPGQGNQPQHF. The CDR3 DNA follows: TGCGCCAGCAGCCCGGGACAGGGAAATCAGCCCCAGCATTTT.

A few counts support this clone. The chain carries TRBV2 and TRBJ1-2, with D unclear. The CDR3 consists of 13 residues. Per the germline V gene, CDR1 is SNHLY and CDR2 is FYNNEI. Trimming shortened V by 7 bases and J by 0 bases, and 9 bases separated the two germline ends. The CDR3 region is CASIGNTNYGYTF. CDR3 in DNA: TGTGCCAGCATCGGGAATACTAACTATGGCTACACCTTC.

The J gene is TRBJ2-7, the V gene TRBV19, with 11 bases identical to TRBD1. Germline V gene data show CDR1 as LNHDA and CDR2 as SQIVND (reference sequence). The CDR3 loop spans 15 amino acids. With V trimmed by 3 bases and J by 3 bases, 4 bases remained unmatched. CDR3 in DNA: TGTGCCAGTAGTATCCTCGGGACAGGGGGCTACGAGCAGTACTTC. Protein: CASSILGTGGYEQYF. Full variable domain (remainder filled in from reference TRBV19 and TRBJ2-7): DGGITQSPKYLFRKEGQNVTLSCEQNLNHDAMYWYRQDPGQGLRLIYYSQIVNDFQKGDIAEGYSVSREKKESFPLTVTSAQKNPTAFYLCASSILGTGGYEQYFGPGTRLTVT.

This sequence joins TRBV7-6 and TRBJ2-5; TRBD1 agrees at 7 bases. This CDR3 is 13 amino acids long. V lost 5 bases to trimming and J lost 5 bases; unmatched junction nucleotides: 5. Germline V gene sequence: CDR1 SGHVS, CDR2 FNYEAQ. The CDR3 sequence: CASSLQGTETQYF. The CDR3 DNA reads as TGTGCCAGCAGCCTACAGGGGACCGAGACCCAGTACTTC.

In regard to this clone: The identical CDR3 is also encoded by other nucleotide sequences in the sample. V is TRBV4-1 and J is TRBJ2-7; D might be TRBD1 (6 bases). The CDR3 runs 13 residues. Germline-derived CDR1 and CDR2 are MGHRA and YSYEKL. V was shortened by 3 bases and J by 1 base, with 7 bases between the two germline ends. In DNA form, the CDR3 reads TGCGCCAGCAGCCAGGGGACATCCTACGAGCAGTACTTC. This sequence encodes CASSQGTSYEQYF.

As regards this clone: Other DNA sequences within the sample encode an identical CDR3. V gene TRBV4-3 combines with J gene TRBJ2-5; D gene ambiguous. This CDR3 region has 14 residues. Germline V gene sequence: CDR1 LGHNA, CDR2 YSLEER. Trimming removed 0 bases at V and 2 bases at J, with 7 bases between. The CDR3 region is CASSQEGRQETQYF. In DNA, the CDR3 is TGCGCCAGCAGCCAAGAGGGTAGGCAAGAGACCCAGTACTTC.

This clone appeared once. The chain recombines TRBV4-1 with TRBJ1-5, with TRBD1 matching 9 bases. V lost 3 bases, J lost 0 bases, and 6 bases stayed unmatched. This CDR3 comprises 17 residues. CDR1 and CDR2 (germline): MGHRA, YSYEKL. CDR3 amino acids: CASSHTRDRVSNQPQHF. The CDR3 nucleotides are TGCGCCAGCAGCCATACCCGGGACAGGGTTAGCAATCAGCCCCAGCATTTT.

The genes are TRBV5-1 and TRBJ2-1; 7 bases map to TRBD1. Germline loops: CDR1 SGHRS, CDR2 YFSETQ. CDR3 length: 15 residues. The junction had 6 bases not matched to a gene; V was cut back by 1 base and J by 5 bases. CDR3 in amino acids: CASSLLTGVHNEQFF. The CDR3 DNA reads as TGCGCCAGCAGCTTGTTAACAGGGGTCCACAATGAGCAGTTCTTC.

V gene TRBV9 combines with J gene TRBJ2-7; 13 nucleotides agree with TRBD2. The length of the CDR3 is 16 residues. The germline V gene has CDR1 SGDLS and CDR2 YYNGEE. V gave up 0 bases and J gave up 2 bases; unmatched junction bases: 2. The CDR3 sequence: CASSVDTSGRAYEQYF. The CDR3 coding sequence is TGTGCCAGCAGCGTAGACACTAGCGGGAGGGCCTACGAGCAGTACTTC. The entire variable domain, with the rest obtained from reference TRBV9 and TRBJ2-7, is as follows: DSGVTQTPKHLITATGQRVTLRCSPRSGDLSVYWYQQSLDQGLQFLIQYYNGEERAKGNILERFSAQQFPDLHSELNLSSLELGDSALYFCASSVDTSGRAYEQYFGPGTRLTVT.

The CDR3 DNA is TGTGCCAGCAGTTTAAGTCGAGAGACCCAGTACTTC. Translating gives CASSLSRETQYF. V and J are TRBV28 and TRBJ2-5, with D unclear. Trimming took 2 bases from V and 4 from J, leaving 5 bases between them. The length of the CDR3 is 12 residues. Germline CDR1 MDHEN, CDR2 SYDVKM.

In its sample, this clone was seen many times. The chain combines TRBV6-1 with TRBJ2-1; D ambiguous. Germline CDR1 MNHNS, CDR2 SASEGT. Trimming took off 0 bases at V and 4 bases at J, with 4 bases between the two ends. This CDR3 region has 13 residues. The CDR3, as DNA: TGTGCCAGCAGTGAAGCGGAGTACAATGAGCAGTTCTTC. Translated, it gives CASSEAEYNEQFF.

A few counts support this clone. The rearrangement joins TRBV2 to TRBJ2-7; D tentatively fits TRBD1 or TRBD2 (5 bases each). Trimming removed 1 base from V and 5 bases from J, with 12 bases in between. The V gene's germline CDR1 is SNHLY and CDR2 FYNNEI. This CDR3 is built from 14 residues. CDR3 sequence (DNA): TGTGCCAGCAGTGAAGAGGGACGTGCTAACGAGCAGTACTTC. This sequence encodes CASSEEGRANEQYF.

This rearrangement joins TRBV4-2 to TRBJ2-2; 14 bases align to TRBD2. Germline CDR1 LGHNA, CDR2 YNFKEQ. The length of the CDR3 is 16 residues. Trimming cost V 7 bases and J 5 bases; bases outside gene matches: 6. The CDR3 nucleotides read TGTGCCAGCAACATAGGGACTAGCGGGAGTACCGGGGAGCTGTTTTTT. The encoded protein is CASNIGTSGSTGELFF.

V usage is TRBV6-5 and J usage is TRBJ2-2; perhaps TRBD2 as D (5 bases). Deletions cut 2 bases from V and 6 bases from J, with 16 bases between. The CDR3 contains 16 residues. Germline CDR1 and CDR2: MNHEY and SVGAGI. The DNA for the CDR3 is TGTGCCAGCAGTTACCCTGAGGCCGGGAATGCCGGGGAGCTGTTTTTT. Residues: CASSYPEAGNAGELFF.

A single count supports this clone. The chain links TRBV2 to TRBJ1-5; no firm D call. The germline gives CDR1 SNHLY, CDR2 FYNNEI. Trimming shortened V by 4 bases and J by 2 bases, and 15 bases separated the two germline ends. The CDR3 is made up of 16 amino acids. DNA for the CDR3: TGTGCCAGCAGTGTGGGTGGCAGTTTCGGCAATCAGCCCCAGCATTTT. Translation gives CASSVGGSFGNQPQHF.

This clone was counted a single time. The chain joins TRBV4-1 to TRBJ2-1; D ambiguous. CDR3 size: 15 residues. Trimming removed 1 base from V and 9 bases from J, with 16 bases in between. Germline-derived CDR1 and CDR2 are MGHRA and YSYEKL. Written as DNA, the CDR3 is TGCGCCAGCAGCCAAGTTATGTCCAGTCCGCTTGAGCAGTTCTTC. It translates to CASSQVMSSPLEQFF.

The chain is built from TRBV27 and TRBJ2-7; possible D gene TRBD2, 6 bases. V dropped 5 bases and J dropped 3 bases, with 17 bases sitting between them. The CDR3 runs 15 residues. Germline V gene data show CDR1 as MNHEY and CDR2 as SMNVEV (reference sequence). CDR3 region: CASSVLREGDYEQYF. The CDR3 bases are TGTGCCAGCAGTGTACTGCGGGAAGGGGACTACGAGCAGTACTTC.